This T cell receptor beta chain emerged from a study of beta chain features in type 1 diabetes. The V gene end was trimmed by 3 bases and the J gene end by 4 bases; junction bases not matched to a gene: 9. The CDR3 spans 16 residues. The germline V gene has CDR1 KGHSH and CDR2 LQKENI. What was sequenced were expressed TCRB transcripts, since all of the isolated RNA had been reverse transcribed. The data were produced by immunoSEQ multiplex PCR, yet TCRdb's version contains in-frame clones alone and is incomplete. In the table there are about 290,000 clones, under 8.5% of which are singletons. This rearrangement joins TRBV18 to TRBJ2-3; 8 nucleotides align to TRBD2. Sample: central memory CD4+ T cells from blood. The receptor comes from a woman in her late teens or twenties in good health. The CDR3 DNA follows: TGTGCCAGCTCACCGCAGAGATCCGGGGGGGCAGATACGCAGTATTTT. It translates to CASSPQRSGGADTQYF.